The 12 T cell receptor beta chains below come from one sample, sequenced in a study of tumor-infiltrating lymphocytes in localized non-small cell lung cancer. The assay was immunoSEQ multiplex PCR, and TCRdb's table has in-frame clones only and misses some. The sample lists approximately 8,100 clones; 55% to 75% were seen once. Sequencing input: uninvolved lung tissue not adjacent to the tumor. These receptor sequences come from a human donor with non-small cell lung cancer.

The chain uses TRBV7-2 and TRBJ2-7; a weak D match, TRBD1 (5 bases). Trimming removed 4 bases at V and 7 bases at J, with 14 bases between. Germline V lookup: CDR1 SGHTA, CDR2 FQGNSA. This CDR3 has 13 amino acids. The DNA of the CDR3 is TGTGCCAGCAGCTCTCGTGGGGCCCGAGAGCAGTACTTC. Amino acid sequence: CASSSRGAREQYF.

This chain links TRBV30 with TRBJ2-1; tentative D call: TRBD2 (6 bases). CDR3 length equals 11 residues. Germline CDR1 GTSNPN, CDR2 SVGIG (reference sequence). Between the trimmed V and J ends, which lost 2 bases and 15 bases, there was a span of 14 bases. The CDR3 DNA follows: TGTGCCTGGAGTACGGGGGTTCTGTCGTTCTTC. As protein: CAWSTGVLSFF.

J is TRBJ2-7 and V is TRBV5-1, with 12 bases fitting TRBD2. V gave up 3 bases and J gave up 5 bases; unmatched junction bases: 9. Germline V gene sequence: CDR1 SGHRS, CDR2 YFSETQ. The CDR3 has 16 residues. The CDR3 here is CASSSDVTSGRNEQYF. DNA of the CDR3: TGCGCCAGCAGCTCCGATGTGACTAGCGGGAGAAACGAGCAGTACTTC. Supplemented by reference TRBV5-1 and TRBJ2-7, the full variable domain reads KAGVTQTPRYLIKTRGQQVTLSCSPISGHRSVSWYQQTPGQGLQFLFEYFSETQRNKGNFPGRFSGRQFSNSRSEMNVSTLELGDSALYLCASSSDVTSGRNEQYFGPGTRLTVT.

The chain couples TRBV11-2 to TRBJ1-1; no clear D. Germline V CDR1 and CDR2: SGHAT, FQNNGV. CDR3 length: 13 amino acids. V shed 1 base and J shed 6 bases, with 9 bases lying between them. The CDR3 spells CASSLARQAEAFF. The CDR3, as DNA: TGTGCCAGCAGCTTAGCTCGGCAGGCTGAAGCTTTCTTT.

The chain combines TRBV30 with TRBJ1-2; 7 positions agree with TRBD1. Trimming removed 3 bases from V and 5 bases from J; junction bases left unmatched: 12. CDR3 length: 15 residues. Germline values: CDR1 GTSNPN, CDR2 SVGIG (reference sequence). The chain's CDR3 is CAWRATGVEVYGYTF. CDR3 nucleotide sequence: TGTGCCTGGAGGGCTACAGGGGTGGAGGTATATGGCTACACCTTC.

This chain links TRBV19 with TRBJ2-1; no reliable D call. The V gene's germline CDR1 is LNHDA and CDR2 SQIVND (reference sequence). V was cut by 3 bases and J by 3 bases, with 12 bases left in between. CDR3 length: 15 amino acids. The CDR3 is CASSITGGFYNEQFF. CDR3 nucleotides: TGTGCCAGTAGTATTACTGGCGGATTCTACAATGAGCAGTTCTTC.

This clone has more than one count but fewer than ten. The rearrangement links TRBV5-1 to TRBJ2-7, with D tentatively TRBD1 or TRBD2 (5 bases each). The V end was cut by 5 bases, the J end by 3 bases, with 15 bases between. The germline gives CDR1 SGHRS, CDR2 YFSETQ. This CDR3 contains 14 residues. The CDR3 sequence is CASRVGTPNYEQYF. The CDR3, as DNA: TGCGCCAGCAGGGTCGGGACGCCTAACTACGAGCAGTACTTC.

The rearrangement uses TRBV6-5 and TRBJ2-6; D uncertain. V was pared by 6 bases and J by 2 bases, with 5 bases between. This CDR3 spans 13 amino acids. Germline assignment: CDR1 MNHEY and CDR2 SVGAGI. Here the CDR3 DNA reads TGTGCCAGCAGACTGCCTGGGGCCAACGTCCTGACTTTC. It specifies CASRLPGANVLTF.

The chain is built from TRBV7-9 and TRBJ1-4; TRBD1 matches at 8 bases. The J segment lost 7 bases and the V segment lost 4 bases, leaving 2 bases of the junction unmatched. Germline CDR1 SEHNR, CDR2 FQNEAQ (reference sequence). This CDR3 is built from 13 residues. The DNA of the CDR3 is TGTGCCAGCAGCTCCACAGGGGGTGAAAAACTGTTTTTT. Residues: CASSSTGGEKLFF.

The chain recombines TRBV5-4 with TRBJ2-5; D is perhaps TRBD2 (6 bases). Germline V lookup: CDR1 SGHNT, CDR2 YYREEE (reference sequence). The germline V and J ends were trimmed by 0 bases and 5 bases, with 14 bases remaining between them. The CDR3 has 15 amino acids. CDR3 coding DNA: TGTGCCAGCAGCTTGGAGGTGGGAGGTGGTGAGACCCAGTACTTC. This codes for CASSLEVGGGETQYF.

In this sample, this clone turned up once. This chain connects TRBV28 to TRBJ1-5; D ambiguous. This CDR3 comprises 13 residues. Trimming took off 7 bases at V and 2 bases at J, with 9 bases between the two ends. Germline V gene data show CDR1 as MDHEN and CDR2 as SYDVKM. The CDR3 reads CASMRAGNQPQHF. CDR3 coding DNA: TGTGCCAGCATGAGGGCGGGCAATCAGCCCCAGCATTTT.

This sequence joins TRBV27 and TRBJ2-2; D perhaps matches TRBD2 (5 bases). V was shortened by 2 bases and J by 8 bases, with 18 bases between the two germline ends. This CDR3 comprises 16 residues. CDR1 MNHEY and CDR2 SMNVEV come from the germline V gene (reference sequence). CDR3: CASSLTPSREGGELFF. The DNA for the CDR3 is TGTGCCAGCAGTTTAACCCCCTCGCGAGAGGGAGGGGAGCTGTTTTTT.